The sequence of this TCR beta chain was determined in a study of T cells in localized non-small cell lung cancer. Broader study findings: Uninvolved adjacent lung, not tumor, had the highest T cell clonality.

As regards this clone: The antigen is not known.

Produced via immunoSEQ multiplex PCR; TCRdb's table is partial and in-frame only. The sample has some 19,000 clones; approximately 90% are singletons. The sequence derives from a male donor aged 60 or over with stage I squamous cell lung carcinoma. Material: peripheral blood, obtained before any cancer treatment.

CDR3 in DNA: TGTGCCAGCGGTCCAGTCTCCGGGACAGGGGTTAACTATGGCTACACCTTC. Amino acid sequence: CASGPVSGTGVNYGYTF. The rearrangement links TRBV7-2 to TRBJ1-2; 10 bases fit TRBD1. V was pared by 8 bases and J by 1 base, with 13 bases of the junction left unmatched. This CDR3 is 17 amino acids long. Germline CDR1 SGHTA, CDR2 FQGNSA.